The clone carrying this TCR beta chain has more than one count but fewer than ten. Its antigen is as yet unknown. TCR beta VDJ and CDR3 were profiled, and genomic DNA was the template. Via MiXCR, TCRdb re-called the reads, giving one row per CDR3 protein. The sample records about 110,000 distinct CDR3 sequences, around half being singletons. This record comes from a study of CD8+CD57+ T cells in acquired aplastic anemia. Study as a whole: Each DNA sample taken from sorted CD4+ and CD8+ cells came to approximately 3.2 ug on average. Healthy donor CD4+ samples were sequenced to a depth that averaged approximately 10 million reads. Study-wide results and limits: Simpson's diversity of CD8+ cells was not significantly different in patients compared with controls.

Germline V lookup: CDR1 SQVTM, CDR2 ANQGSEA. The CDR3 runs to 12 residues. Trimming stripped 5 bases from V and 6 bases from J, with 13 bases between. The specimen sequenced was sorted CD4+, CD8+, or CD8+CD57+ T cells (not recorded which) from PBMCs. The chain employs TRBV29-1 and TRBJ1-2, with TRBD1 as a possible D gene (6 bases). This clonotype was sampled from a human donor in good health, serving as a control. This chain's CDR3 is CSVKQGGDGYTF. CDR3 DNA: TGCAGCGTTAAACAGGGAGGAGATGGCTACACCTTC.